This T cell receptor beta chain is from a study of cytomegalovirus exposure and HLA in healthy donors. The study, taken as a whole, reports: Cytomegalovirus-associated TCR beta chains were listed, numbering approximately 150.

This CDR3 has 13 residues. Germline CDR1 SGHNT, CDR2 YYREEE (reference sequence). Trimming cost V 4 bases and J 3 bases, with 10 bases left between them. Assay used: immunoSEQ multiplex PCR; TCRdb lists only in-frame clones, some missing. The sample contains approximately 99,000 clones, roughly 95% of which appear only once. On this clone itself: The antigen remains undetermined.

The validation cohort, a group of over a hundred subjects, included the donors and was separate from the approximately 660-subject first cohort. The gene calls are TRBV5-4 and TRBJ2-5, with D tentatively TRBD1 (6 bases). The clonotype originates from a young woman in good health and CMV-seronegative. Sequencing input: PBMCs. The CDR3 loop is CASSPYREETQYF. CDR3 nucleotides: TGTGCCAGCAGCCCTTACAGGGAAGAGACCCAGTACTTC.